The 29 T cell receptor beta chains below were found in one sample sequenced in a study of T cell responses to AZD1222 COVID-19 vaccine. Assay used: immunoSEQ multiplex PCR; TCRdb lists only in-frame clones, some missing. The sample records under 150,000 clones, around nine tenths being singletons. The input for sequencing was peripheral blood, taken on day 0 of AZD1222 vaccination. The receptors come from an adult in good health.

This sequence joins TRBV6-5 and TRBJ1-5; no clear D gene. The CDR3 is 14 residues long. Deletions cut 8 bases from V and 0 bases from J, with 11 bases between. In germline, CDR1 is MNHEY, CDR2 SVGAGI. The CDR3, as DNA: TGTGCCAGCGGCTGGCCTTATAGCAATCAGCCCCAGCATTTT. Translated: CASGWPYSNQPQHF.

The chain links TRBV28 to TRBJ1-1; tentatively, D is TRBD1 (5 bases). The germline V gene encodes CDR1 MDHEN and CDR2 SYDVKM. The V gene lost 3 bases and the J gene lost 1 base, with 12 bases spanning the gap. The CDR3 contains 15 residues. CDR3 in DNA: TGTGCCAGCAGTTTCCCTCGGGGGAGGAACACTGAAGCTTTCTTT. Residues: CASSFPRGRNTEAFF.

The rearrangement uses TRBV7-2 and TRBJ1-5, with D uncertain. Per the germline V gene, CDR1 is SGHTA and CDR2 is FQGNSA. V was trimmed by 5 bases and J by 0 bases, leaving 20 bases between them. The CDR3 spans 18 residues. CDR3 coding DNA: TGTGCCAGCAGCCCCCTGGCTTCCTCCGGGGTTAGCAATCAGCCCCAGCATTTT. The encoded protein is CASSPLASSGVSNQPQHF. The whole variable domain, remainder taken from reference TRBV7-2 and TRBJ1-5, is GAGVSQSPSNKVTEKGKDVELRCDPISGHTALYWYRQSLGQGLEFLIYFQGNSAPDKSGLPSDRFSAERTGGSVSTLTIQRTQQEDSAVYLCASSPLASSGVSNQPQHFGDGTRLSIL.

This sequence joins TRBV28 and TRBJ1-5; D is unresolved. The CDR3 totals 13 residues. The V and J ends lost 2 bases and 2 bases respectively, with 4 bases between them. Germline CDR1 and CDR2: MDHEN and SYDVKM. The CDR3 loop reads CASSLLGNQPQHF. The CDR3 nucleotides are TGTGCCAGCAGTTTACTGGGCAATCAGCCCCAGCATTTT.

The CDR3: CASTPIWGGRNTGELFF. The CDR3 nucleotides read TGCGCCAGCACCCCTATATGGGGAGGACGAAACACCGGGGAGCTGTTTTTT. The genes are TRBV5-1 and TRBJ2-2, with D tentatively TRBD2 (6 bases). The CDR3 covers 17 residues. The germline V gene has CDR1 SGHRS and CDR2 YFSETQ. V lost 6 bases, J lost 2 bases, and 20 bases lay in between.

The rearrangement joins TRBV19 to TRBJ2-1; 9 nucleotides align to TRBD1. The CDR3 is made up of 17 amino acids. Germline values: CDR1 LNHDA, CDR2 SQIVND (reference sequence). After removal of 2 bases from V and 3 bases from J, the junction contained 8 bases not matched to a gene. CDR3 loop: CASSIRDRGQGYNEQFF. Here the CDR3 DNA reads TGTGCCAGTAGTATAAGGGATCGGGGACAGGGCTACAATGAGCAGTTCTTC. The full variable domain, with the rest looked up from reference TRBV19 and TRBJ2-1, is DGGITQSPKYLFRKEGQNVTLSCEQNLNHDAMYWYRQDPGQGLRLIYYSQIVNDFQKGDIAEGYSVSREKKESFPLTVTSAQKNPTAFYLCASSIRDRGQGYNEQFFGPGTRLTVL.

The chain is built from TRBV19 and TRBJ1-5; the match to TRBD1 covers 8 bases. From germline, CDR1 is LNHDA and CDR2 SQIVND (reference sequence). The CDR3 runs 14 residues. The V segment lost 5 bases and the J segment 9 bases; nucleotides outside the gene matches: 9. CDR3 loop: CASSPTSTGGPQHF. The CDR3 DNA sequence: TGTGCCAGTAGTCCCACCTCCACAGGGGGGCCCCAGCATTTT.

The rearrangement links TRBV28 to TRBJ2-7; D unresolved. V lost 5 bases, J lost 9 bases, and 20 bases lay in between. The CDR3 runs to 14 residues. In germline, CDR1 is MDHEN, CDR2 SYDVKM. CDR3 loop: CASSLPPGRAGQYF. CDR3 nucleotides: TGTGCCAGCAGTCTACCTCCGGGCCGTGCAGGGCAGTACTTC. Full variable domain (remainder filled in from reference TRBV28 and TRBJ2-7): DVKVTQSSRYLVKRTGEKVFLECVQDMDHENMFWYRQDPGLGLRLIYFSYDVKMKEKGDIPEGYSVSREKKERFSLILESASTNQTSMYLCASSLPPGRAGQYFGPGTRLTVT.

The rearrangement uses TRBV27 and TRBJ2-3, with D tentatively TRBD1 (7 bases). Trimming pared 6 bases from V and 3 bases from J, leaving 13 bases between. Germline V gene data show CDR1 as MNHEY and CDR2 as SMNVEV (reference sequence). This CDR3 contains 14 residues. The chain's CDR3 is CASSLRGRTDTQYF. In DNA, the CDR3 is TGTGCCAGCAGCCTCAGGGGGAGGACAGATACGCAGTATTTT.

V usage is TRBV28 and J usage is TRBJ1-2; TRBD1 is a possible D gene (5 bases). V lost 11 bases and J lost 4, with 23 bases in between. This CDR3 contains 15 residues. CDR1 and CDR2 (germline): MDHEN, SYDVKM. The CDR3: CAGKPSQGSAYGYTF. CDR3 nucleotide sequence: TGTGCCGGGAAACCGTCTCAGGGATCTGCCTATGGCTACACCTTC.

The chain is built from TRBV30 and TRBJ2-7; the D is unclear. Germline CDR1 reads GTSNPN; CDR2 reads SVGIG (reference sequence). V gave up 1 base and J gave up 5 bases, with 12 bases separating them. This CDR3 is 13 amino acids long. This chain's CDR3 is CAWSALTADEQYF. CDR3 nucleotides: TGTGCCTGGAGTGCCCTAACGGCGGACGAGCAGTACTTC.

This chain links TRBV19 with TRBJ2-3; tentative D call: TRBD1 (6 bases). CDR1 LNHDA and CDR2 SQIVND come from the germline V gene (reference sequence). CDR3 size: 14 residues. V was cut by 5 bases and J by 0 bases, with 9 bases left in between. The CDR3 DNA reads TGTGCCAGTAGTCGACAGGCTAGCACAGATACGCAGTATTTT. It translates to CASSRQASTDTQYF.

The count of this clone is one. V is TRBV29-1 and J is TRBJ1-2, with D unresolved. The CDR3 covers 19 residues. Germline V lookup: CDR1 SQVTM, CDR2 ANQGSEA. Trimming took off 5 bases at V and 0 bases at J, with 28 bases between the two ends. Here the CDR3 reads CSVLPWASEYYRPNYGYTF. The CDR3 region has the DNA TGCAGCGTTTTACCTTGGGCCTCGGAATACTACCGCCCTAACTATGGCTACACCTTC. Drawing the rest from reference TRBV29-1 and TRBJ1-2, the complete variable domain is SAVISQKPSRDICQRGTSLTIQCQVDSQVTMMFWYRQQPGQSLTLIATANQGSEATYESGFVIDKFPISRPNLTFSTLTVSNMSPEDSSIYLCSVLPWASEYYRPNYGYTFGSGTRLTVV.

The chain links TRBV27 to TRBJ1-2; TRBD1 aligns across 9 bases. Germline V gene lookup returns CDR1 MNHEY and CDR2 SMNVEV (reference sequence). The CDR3 totals 13 residues. The ends lost 6 bases at V and 7 bases at J; junction bases unmatched: 6. The CDR3: CASSGQGPIGYTF. CDR3 in DNA: TGTGCCAGCAGCGGACAGGGGCCTATTGGCTACACCTTC.

This clone came up once. The chain has TRBV7-8 and TRBJ1-2; D uncertain. This CDR3 has 12 residues. The germline V and J ends were trimmed by 5 bases and 8 bases, with 12 bases remaining between them. Germline V gives CDR1 SGHVS, CDR2 FQNEAQ. The CDR3 is CASSLPEGGYTF. The CDR3 bases are TGTGCCAGCAGCCTCCCGGAGGGCGGCTACACCTTC.

The table lists this clone with a count of one. V and J are TRBV19 and TRBJ2-3; 13 positions agree with TRBD2. The CDR3 runs 15 residues. The trim removed 5 bases at V and 1 base at J, leaving 0 bases unmatched. Germline assignment: CDR1 LNHDA and CDR2 SQIVND (reference sequence). The CDR3 region has the DNA TGTGCCAGTAGTGGACTAGCGGGAGGCACAGATACGCAGTATTTT. It yields the protein CASSGLAGGTDTQYF. Full variable domain (rest looked up from reference TRBV19 and TRBJ2-3): DGGITQSPKYLFRKEGQNVTLSCEQNLNHDAMYWYRQDPGQGLRLIYYSQIVNDFQKGDIAEGYSVSREKKESFPLTVTSAQKNPTAFYLCASSGLAGGTDTQYFGPGTRLTVL.

The chain joins TRBV5-1 to TRBJ2-5; a weak D match, TRBD1 (6 bases). This CDR3 has 14 residues. Germline loops: CDR1 SGHRS, CDR2 YFSETQ. Trimming pared 2 bases from V and 5 bases from J, leaving 13 bases between. The CDR3 bases are TGCGCCAGCAGCTTTAACAGGGCAGGGGAGACCCAGTACTTC. Translated: CASSFNRAGETQYF.

The genes are TRBV11-3 and TRBJ2-7; D remains ambiguous. The CDR3 is 14 amino acids. Germline loops: CDR1 SGHNT, CDR2 YENEEA. V lost 4 bases and J lost 3, with 13 bases in between. The CDR3 nucleotides are TGTGCCAGCAGCTCGTCCTGGAATAACTACGAGCAGTACTTC. This sequence encodes CASSSSWNNYEQYF.

In nucleotides, the CDR3 is TGTGCCAGCGCGACAGGGACTCTCTATAATTCACCCCTCCACTTT. As protein: CASATGTLYNSPLHF. The V gene is TRBV28, the J gene TRBJ1-6; 7 nucleotides agree with TRBD1. CDR1 is MDHEN and CDR2 is SYDVKM in the germline V gene. V dropped 8 bases and J dropped 3; count of bases not matched to a gene: 7. CDR3 length: 15 residues.

The chain has TRBV9 and TRBJ2-6; no firm D call. Germline V gives CDR1 SGDLS, CDR2 YYNGEE. Trimming removed 0 bases from V and 8 bases from J, with 15 bases in between. CDR3 length: 16 residues. Here the CDR3 reads CASSVGGDLWPNVLTF. The DNA of the CDR3 is TGTGCCAGCAGCGTAGGGGGTGACCTCTGGCCCAACGTCCTGACTTTC.

The rearrangement links TRBV3-1 (or the pseudogene TRBV3-2) to TRBJ2-1, with 9 bases matching TRBD2. Germline trimming cut 1 base from V and 12 bases from J; bases unmatched to any gene: 16. Germline loops: CDR1 LGHDT, CDR2 YNNKEL (reference sequence). The CDR3 has 17 residues. The DNA for the CDR3 is TGTGCCAGCAGCCAAGTTGGATTTTTGCGGGGGGGTCCAAGGCAGTTCTTC. Its translation is CASSQVGFLRGGPRQFF.

The rearrangement uses TRBV2 and TRBJ1-5; the D gene is possibly TRBD1 (6 bases). Germline V gene sequence: CDR1 SNHLY, CDR2 FYNNEI. Deletions cut 6 bases from V and 2 bases from J, with 11 bases between. The CDR3 spans 14 residues. The CDR3 DNA follows: TGTGCCAGCAGCTTACAGGGAGGCAATCAGCCCCAGCATTTT. This encodes CASSLQGGNQPQHF.

This chain uses TRBV5-4 with TRBJ1-6; weak D call: TRBD1 (6 bases). This CDR3 has 14 residues. Germline V gene data show CDR1 as SGHNT and CDR2 as YYREEE (reference sequence). V was trimmed by 3 bases and J by 7 bases, leaving 11 bases between them. This CDR3 reads CASSWTERNSPLHF. CDR3 in DNA: TGTGCCAGCAGCTGGACAGAGAGGAATTCACCCCTCCACTTT.

This clone was picked up a small number of times. V usage is TRBV6-2 or TRBV6-3 and J usage is TRBJ1-6, with 8 bases aligning to TRBD1. The junction had 5 bases not matched to a gene; V was cut back by 5 bases and J by 2 bases. This CDR3 contains 16 residues. Germline CDR1 is MNHEY and CDR2 is SVGEGT. CDR3 in amino acids: CASSGRDRTYNSPLHF. The CDR3 nucleotides are TGTGCCAGCAGTGGCCGGGACAGGACCTATAATTCACCCCTCCACTTT.

This clone occurred a few times. The V call is TRBV27, the J call TRBJ1-1; TRBD1 matches at 7 bases. The length of the CDR3 is 18 residues. Per germline, CDR1 MNHEY and CDR2 SMNVEV (reference sequence). Trimming removed 1 base from V and 4 bases from J; junction bases left unmatched: 15. The DNA for the CDR3 is TGTGCCAGCAGTTTATTCGCCCCAGGACAGGAACCTAGCACTGAAGCTTTCTTT. Encoded protein: CASSLFAPGQEPSTEAFF.

Here the CDR3 reads CASSSLGTGNQPQHF. Written as DNA, the CDR3 is TGCGCCAGCTCATCCCTCGGGACAGGGAATCAGCCCCAGCATTTT. V is TRBV10-2 and J is TRBJ1-5, with 9 bases identical to TRBD1. Germline V gives CDR1 WSHSY, CDR2 SAAADI. This CDR3 is 15 amino acids long. Trimming cost V 8 bases and J 4 bases; bases outside gene matches: 9.

The rearrangement uses TRBV5-1 and TRBJ1-4; D is unresolved. Trimming stripped 4 bases from V and 0 bases from J, with 7 bases between. Germline CDR1 and CDR2: SGHRS and YFSETQ. The CDR3 contains 14 residues. CDR3 nucleotides: TGCGCCAGCAGCCCCGGTTCAACTAATGAAAAACTGTTTTTT. This sequence encodes CASSPGSTNEKLFF.

The gene calls are TRBV28 and TRBJ1-6, with D unclear. The length of the CDR3 is 13 residues. Trimming stripped 6 bases from V and 5 bases from J, with 8 bases between. Germline V CDR1 and CDR2: MDHEN, SYDVKM. The CDR3 sequence: CASRPGNNSPLHF. DNA of the CDR3: TGTGCCAGCAGACCGGGGAATAATTCACCCCTCCACTTT.

This clone was seen just once. The chain carries TRBV7-2 and TRBJ1-4, with D maybe TRBD1 (5 bases). Germline V gene data show CDR1 as SGHTA and CDR2 as FQGNSA. V was pared by 2 bases and J by 4 bases, with 14 bases between. This CDR3 contains 16 residues. CDR3: CASSLSLGQGNEKLFF. In DNA form, the CDR3 reads TGTGCCAGCAGCTTAAGTCTGGGGCAGGGTAATGAAAAACTGTTTTTT.